Presented here are 5 T cell receptor beta chains from one specimen sequenced in a study of cytomegalovirus exposure and HLA in healthy donors. PCR primers comprised 60 Vbeta and 13 Jbeta primers. Repertoires were generated with immunoSEQ multiplex PCR, while TCRdb's copy carries only in-frame clones and drops some. Of about 200,000 clones in the sample, 76% were seen once. Sample: PBMCs. The receptor set was obtained from a man between 18 and 35 years old in good health and CMV-seronegative.

The chain uses TRBV19 and TRBJ1-2; 8 bases line up with TRBD1. Germline assignment: CDR1 LNHDA and CDR2 SQIVND (reference sequence). J was trimmed by 7 bases and V by 4 bases; bases with no gene match: 5. The CDR3 loop spans 13 amino acids. The CDR3 sequence is CASSSQGALGYTF. The CDR3 region has the DNA TGTGCCAGTAGTAGCCAGGGGGCGCTTGGCTACACCTTC.

Comments on this clone: Within the sample, other DNA sequences also encode this same CDR3. The chain uses TRBV7-3 and TRBJ2-2, with D tentatively TRBD1 (8 bases). Looked up from germline, CDR1 is SGHTA and CDR2 is FQGTGA. The ends were cut back, 5 bases at V and 0 bases at J, with 13 bases in the middle. The CDR3 has 16 amino acids. CDR3 sequence reads: CASSRTGGANTGELFF. The CDR3 DNA follows: TGTGCCAGCAGCCGTACAGGGGGGGCGAACACCGGGGAGCTGTTTTTT.

The V gene is TRBV11-2, the J gene TRBJ2-7; 10 bases line up with TRBD2. In germline, CDR1 is SGHAT, CDR2 FQNNGV. Trimming took 1 base from V and 0 from J; bases not matched to a gene: 6. This CDR3 contains 17 residues. CDR3 coding DNA: TGTGCCAGCAGCTTAGGGGCACTAGCGGGGTTCTCCTACGAGCAGTACTTC. Translation: CASSLGALAGFSYEQYF.

This clone turned up a few times. The chain carries TRBV5-1 and TRBJ1-1, with 8 bases that match TRBD1. The CDR3 is 13 amino acids. V was pared by 0 bases and J by 7 bases, with 2 bases of the junction left unmatched. Germline assignment: CDR1 SGHRS and CDR2 YFSETQ. CDR3 sequence: CASSLVQGGEAFF. In DNA, the CDR3 is TGCGCCAGCAGCTTGGTACAGGGGGGTGAAGCTTTCTTT.

The sample holds a few counts of this clone. The V call is TRBV23-1, the J call TRBJ2-7; 10 bases are shared with TRBD1. TRBV23-1 is annotated as an ORF whose role is uncertain. The CDR3 is 21 residues long. The V segment lost 4 bases and the J segment 4 bases; nucleotides outside the gene matches: 25. CDR3 coding DNA: TGCGCCAGCAGTCCAACAGTCGGGGACAGGGGAATGAAGGGTCTTGGGTACGAGCAGTACTTC. Translation gives CASSPTVGDRGMKGLGYEQYF.